The sequence of this TCR beta chain was determined in a study of blood T cell repertoires in COVID-19. V lost 0 bases, J lost 3 bases, and 6 bases stayed unmatched. CDR1 and CDR2 (germline): SGHRS, YFSETQ. The CDR3 length is 16 residues. Generated by immunoSEQ multiplex PCR, the TCRdb table keeps only in-frame clones and is missing some. The profile shows 200,000 to 250,000 clones, approximately 85% of them singletons. This rearrangement joins TRBV5-1 to TRBJ2-7; 10 positions match TRBD1. The TCR comes from a woman in her seventies with COVID-19, enrolled during active disease. What was sequenced was peripheral blood. The CDR3 sequence is CASSLVGQGTNYEQYF. Here the CDR3 DNA reads TGCGCCAGCAGCTTGGTGGGACAGGGGACGAACTACGAGCAGTACTTC.